The 10 T cell receptor beta chains below were found in one sample sequenced in a study of beta chain features in type 1 diabetes (dated by TCRdb to the late 2010s). The receptor library was made with the immunoSEQ multiplex PCR assay. The entire isolated RNA was reverse transcribed using the High Capacity cDNA Reverse Transcription Kit, and thus expressed TCRB transcripts were sequenced. As stored in TCRdb, this immuneACCESS dataset retains in-frame rearrangements with V and J assigned. A fraction of the clones does not appear; measured against another copy, unresolved V genes explain less than half of the discrepancy, and the remainder lacks a known reason. The sample contains 640,000 or so clones, 11% to 15% of them found a single time. The ten largest clones capture approximately 0.043% of the sample. Which antigens these TCRs recognize remains unknown. What the work shows at the level of the full study, not this receptor alone: A moderate but significant shortening of TCRB CDR3 length was observed in type 1 diabetes patients in all four CD4+ subsets.

Material for sequencing was naive CD4+ T cells from blood. The cell subset or site label of this sample denotes: true naive CD4+ T cells. These receptors were taken from a young man with type 1 diabetes.

The chain couples TRBV29-1 to TRBJ2-3; TRBD1 or TRBD2 may be the D gene (5 bases each). Trimming cost V 0 bases and J 6 bases, with 10 bases left between them. The CDR3 is made up of 13 amino acids. Germline V gene data show CDR1 as SQVTM and CDR2 as ANQGSEA. CDR3 loop: CSVEDRGGDTQYF. CDR3 nucleotides: TGCAGCGTTGAAGATCGGGGCGGGGATACGCAGTATTTT.

This clone came up a few times. The chain uses TRBV7-3 and TRBJ2-1; 9 bases line up with TRBD1. This CDR3 comprises 16 residues. Germline assignment: CDR1 SGHTA and CDR2 FQGTGA. The V segment lost 5 bases and the J segment 4 bases; nucleotides outside the gene matches: 9. The chain's CDR3 is CASSPRTGDLYNEQFF. Here the CDR3 DNA reads TGTGCCAGCAGCCCCCGGACAGGGGATTTATACAATGAGCAGTTCTTC. Looking up the rest from reference TRBV7-3 and TRBJ2-1 gives the full variable domain: GAGVSQTPSNKVTEKGKYVELRCDPISGHTALYWYRQSLGQGPEFLIYFQGTGAADDSGLPNDRFFAVRPEGSVSTLKIQRTERGDSAVYLCASSPRTGDLYNEQFFGPGTRLTVL.

This chain connects TRBV5-4 to TRBJ1-1; D ambiguous. Trimming took off 4 bases at V and 1 base at J, with 11 bases between the two ends. Germline lookup yields CDR1 SGHNT and CDR2 YYREEE (reference sequence). This CDR3 contains 14 residues. As DNA, the CDR3 is TGTGCCAGCAGCCTCCGGCCAGAGAACACTGAAGCTTTCTTT. This sequence encodes CASSLRPENTEAFF.

The chain links TRBV6-5 to TRBJ2-1; TRBD2 aligns across 7 bases. The CDR3 has 15 amino acids. The J segment lost 1 base and the V segment lost 2 bases, leaving 2 bases of the junction unmatched. Germline CDR1 reads MNHEY; CDR2 reads SVGAGI. The CDR3 nucleotides read TGTGCCAGCAGTTACGGGGGGGATTCCTACAATGAGCAGTTCTTC. This translates into CASSYGGDSYNEQFF.

V is TRBV7-3 and J is TRBJ2-5, with D perhaps matching TRBD1 (6 bases). CDR1 and CDR2 (germline): SGHTA, FQGTGA. This CDR3 region has 13 residues. With 5 bases removed from V and 5 bases from J, the gap between germline ends came to 12 bases. This chain's CDR3 is CASSQGNGETQYF. The CDR3 DNA reads as TGTGCCAGCAGCCAGGGGAATGGGGAGACCCAGTACTTC.

This clone was seen a handful of times. The chain has TRBV6-5 and TRBJ1-2; D uncertain. This CDR3 region has 14 residues. V was trimmed by 7 bases and J by 5 bases, leaving 17 bases between them. CDR1 is MNHEY, CDR2 SVGAGI, per germline. The CDR3 region is CASKSGTMGYGYTF. CDR3 nucleotide sequence: TGTGCCAGCAAGAGCGGTACCATGGGGTATGGCTACACCTTC.

The chain has TRBV5-1 and TRBJ2-7; D is uncertain. This CDR3 has 14 amino acids. Germline V gene data show CDR1 as SGHRS and CDR2 as YFSETQ. Trimming pared 2 bases from V and 1 base from J, leaving 10 bases between. The CDR3 reads CASSLWVGSYEQYF. CDR3 DNA sequence: TGCGCCAGCAGCTTATGGGTCGGGTCCTACGAGCAGTACTTC.

The V and J genes are TRBV5-1 and TRBJ2-7; TRBD1 is a possible D gene (6 bases). CDR1 SGHRS and CDR2 YFSETQ come from the germline V gene. This CDR3 region has 14 residues. V lost 7 bases and J lost 2, with 16 bases in between. The CDR3 region is CASAQTGTTYEQYF. The CDR3 DNA is TGCGCCAGCGCCCAAACAGGGACAACCTACGAGCAGTACTTC.

This clone was seen more than once but under ten times. The V call is TRBV7-9, the J call TRBJ2-7; 10 bases are a match to TRBD1. CDR1 is SEHNR and CDR2 is FQNEAQ in the germline V gene (reference sequence). The CDR3 length is 15 residues. The J segment lost 5 bases and the V segment lost 5 bases, leaving 9 bases of the junction unmatched. The CDR3 coding sequence is TGTGCCAGCAGCCTACGGACAGGGGGGACCGACGAGCAGTACTTC. It is translated as CASSLRTGGTDEQYF.

This clone was counted a few times. This rearrangement joins TRBV29-1 to TRBJ2-4, with D perhaps given as TRBD1 or TRBD2 (5 bases each). CDR1 is SQVTM, CDR2 ANQGSEA, per germline. Trimming stripped 0 bases from V and 8 bases from J, with 17 bases between. This CDR3 is built from 15 residues. The CDR3 DNA reads TGCAGCGTTGAAGAAGTCAGGGACCCGGCGGACATTCAGTACTTC. As protein: CSVEEVRDPADIQYF.